This TCR beta chain was captured in a study of CD8+ T cells in alopecia areata. Study-level background: Tofacitinib ran 6 to 18 months, followed by 6 months off drug.

Trimming shortened V by 6 bases and J by 1 base, and 9 bases separated the two germline ends. CDR1 is SQVTM, CDR2 ANQGSEA, per germline. This CDR3 comprises 12 residues. This clone turned up a few times. Its antigen is unknown. cDNA prepared by RNA extraction and subsequent reverse transcription served as the template for sequencing. This table comes from immunoSEQ multiplex PCR, and its TCRdb copy is limited to in-frame clones, with some not included. Of 12,000 or so clones in the sample, roughly 65% were seen once. Lesional scalp punch biopsies and peripheral blood came from alopecia areata patients. Study results and limitations: Scalp sample sequencing also detects resident alphabeta T cells of normal skin. Lesional scalp, especially alopecia totalis/universalis, showed higher clonality than normal scalp.

The specimen was skin. The chain joins TRBV29-1 to TRBJ1-2, with D unresolved. The clonotype was recovered from a human donor with alopecia areata. The CDR3 is CSVDRNNYGYTF. DNA for the CDR3: TGCAGCGTCGATAGAAATAACTATGGCTACACCTTC.